The 5 T cell receptor beta chains below all came from one sample that was sequenced in a study of OX40 agonist ivuxolimab in advanced cancers. Repertoires were generated with immunoSEQ multiplex PCR, while TCRdb's copy carries only in-frame clones and drops some. The table shows tens of thousands of clones, with about 89% occurring only once. Sequenced material: CD4+ or CD8+ T cells sorted from blood, taken in a trial of the OX40 agonist ivuxolimab. The origin of the receptors is an adult with an advanced solid tumor such as melanoma, head and neck, liver or kidney cancer.

The V gene is TRBV19, the J gene TRBJ2-7; D unresolved. Germline V gives CDR1 LNHDA, CDR2 SQIVND (reference sequence). This CDR3 comprises 15 residues. V lost 0 bases and J lost 3, with 12 bases in between. CDR3 amino acids: CASSIEGGVGYEQYF. The DNA of the CDR3 is TGTGCCAGTAGTATAGAGGGCGGAGTGGGCTACGAGCAGTACTTC.

The chain has TRBV6-1 and TRBJ2-5; TRBD1 matches at 7 bases. The CDR3 is 13 amino acids. V lost 6 bases to trimming and J lost 2 bases; unmatched junction nucleotides: 3. Germline V gives CDR1 MNHNS, CDR2 SASEGT. The CDR3 sequence is CASSGQAQETQYF. Here the CDR3 DNA reads TGTGCCAGCAGCGGACAGGCGCAAGAGACCCAGTACTTC.

The chain is built from TRBV28 and TRBJ1-2, with D possibly being TRBD1 (6 bases). V gave up 3 bases and J gave up 8 bases, with 16 bases separating them. The CDR3 has 14 amino acids. Germline V lookup: CDR1 MDHEN, CDR2 SYDVKM. The CDR3 DNA is TGTGCCAGCAGTTTGTCGCAGGGCGGGGGCGGCTACACCTTC. This codes for CASSLSQGGGGYTF.

The V call is TRBV5-1, the J call TRBJ1-3; TRBD1 might be the D (5 bases). Trimming took off 4 bases at V and 1 base at J, with 15 bases between the two ends. The CDR3 is 16 residues long. CDR1 SGHRS and CDR2 YFSETQ come from the germline V gene. In nucleotides, the CDR3 is TGCGCCAGCAGCCCCAAAACCTCAGGGTCTGGAAACACCATATATTTT. This sequence encodes CASSPKTSGSGNTIYF.

This sequence joins TRBV9 and TRBJ2-3, with 10 bases lining up with TRBD1. In germline, CDR1 is SGDLS, CDR2 YYNGEE. The V segment lost 3 bases and the J segment 4 bases; nucleotides outside the gene matches: 11. The CDR3 consists of 17 residues. The CDR3 DNA reads as TGTGCCAGCAGCGCCCCCTACCGGGACAGGGGCCCAGATACGCAGTATTTT. It yields the protein CASSAPYRDRGPDTQYF.